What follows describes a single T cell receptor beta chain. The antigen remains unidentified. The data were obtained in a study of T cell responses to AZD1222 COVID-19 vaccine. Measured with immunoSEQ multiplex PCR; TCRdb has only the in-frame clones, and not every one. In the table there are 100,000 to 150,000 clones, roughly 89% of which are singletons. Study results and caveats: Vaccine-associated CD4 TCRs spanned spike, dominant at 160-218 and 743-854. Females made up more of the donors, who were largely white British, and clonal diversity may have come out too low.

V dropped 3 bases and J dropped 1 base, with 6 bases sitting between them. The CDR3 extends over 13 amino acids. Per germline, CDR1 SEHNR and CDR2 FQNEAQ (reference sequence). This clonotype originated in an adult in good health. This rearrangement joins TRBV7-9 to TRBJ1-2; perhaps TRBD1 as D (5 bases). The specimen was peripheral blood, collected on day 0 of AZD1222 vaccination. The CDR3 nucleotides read TGTGCCAGCAGCTTCGACAGTAACTATGGCTACACCTTC. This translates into CASSFDSNYGYTF. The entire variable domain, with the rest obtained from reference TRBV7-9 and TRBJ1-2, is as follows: DTGVSQNPRHKITKRGQNVTFRCDPISEHNRLYWYRQTLGQGPEFLTYFQNEAQLEKSRLLSDRFSAERPKGSFSTLEIQRTEQGDSAMYLCASSFDSNYGYTFGSGTRLTVV.